The rows below give T cell receptor beta chains drawn from one sample of a study of regulatory T cells in long-lasting Graves disease. TCRdb processed the multiplex PCR reads anew with MiXCR; each CDR3 protein has one entry. The data show about 340,000 distinct CDR3 sequences, around a fifth seen once. Specimen: peripheral blood mononuclear cells (PBMCs), collected when the disease was refractory, from a patient treated with antithyroid drugs. All receptors come from a female donor with Graves disease. The CDR3 runs from the conserved cysteine through the conserved F or W. D genes are given only for firm matches. Size is omitted from some rows. Given values are once, few, many or a class for expanded clones.

J: TRBJ1-6
size: .
V: TRBV30
D: .
DNA: TGTGCCTGGAGCCAAAGTGCGGGCTGGAATTCACCCCTCCACTTT
CDR3: CAWSQSAGWNSPLHF

J: TRBJ2-7
size: few
V: TRBV25-1
D: TRBD2
DNA: TGTGCCAGCAGTGGTAGCGGGGGCTCCTACGAGCAGTACTTC
CDR3: CASSGSGGSYEQYF

J: TRBJ1-2
size: few
V: TRBV10-3
D: .
DNA: TGTGCCATCAGGCCGTCGCGGGGGAGGAATGGCTACACCTTC
CDR3: CAIRPSRGRNGYTF

J: TRBJ1-5
size: .
V: TRBV6-1
D: .
DNA: TGTGCCAGCAGCACCGACAGACAGCCCCAGCATTTT
CDR3: CASSTDRQPQHF

J: TRBJ1-2
size: many
V: TRBV24-1
D: .
DNA: TGTGCCACCAGCCTGACAGAATACTATGGCTACACCTTC
CDR3: CATSLTEYYGYTF

J: TRBJ1-3
size: few
V: TRBV9
D: .
DNA: TGTGCCAGCAGCGTAGAGCAGGGAAACACCATATATTTT
CDR3: CASSVEQGNTIYF

J: TRBJ2-7
size: .
V: TRBV16
D: .
DNA: TGTGCCAGCAGCCAACTCCCCCCCGGGCAGGGCCCTTCAGAGCAGTACTTC
CDR3: CASSQLPPGQGPSEQYF

J: TRBJ1-5
size: many
V: TRBV19
D: .
DNA: TGTGCCAGTAGTACATGGGGAGCGCGTCAGCCCCAGCATTTT
CDR3: CASSTWGARQPQHF

J: TRBJ1-3
size: once
V: TRBV9
D: .
DNA: TGTGCCAGCAGCGTAGTAGGGCACTCTGGAAACACCATATATTTT
CDR3: CASSVVGHSGNTIYF

J: TRBJ1-1
size: .
V: TRBV19
D: TRBD1
DNA: TGTGCCAGTAGTACGTCAGACAGGGGGCGAGGCACTGAAGCTTTCTTT
CDR3: CASSTSDRGRGTEAFF

J: TRBJ2-5
size: few
V: TRBV18
D: TRBD1
DNA: TGTGCCAGCTCTCCCGGGACAGGGGGCCGGAAGACCCAGTACTTC
CDR3: CASSPGTGGRKTQYF

J: TRBJ2-7
size: few
V: TRBV7-2
D: .
DNA: TGTGCCAGCAGCTTACTAGGGAGCTCCTACGAGCAGTACTTC
CDR3: CASSLLGSSYEQYF

J: TRBJ1-2
size: .
V: TRBV19
D: .
DNA: TGTGCCAGTAGTATAGTAGGCAACCCCTACTATGGCTACACCTTC
CDR3: CASSIVGNPYYGYTF

J: TRBJ1-3
size: many
V: TRBV12-3/TRBV12-4
D: .
DNA: TGTGCCAGCAGTCGACCCGGGCCCCGCTTGATCTCTGGAAACACCATATATTTT
CDR3: CASSRPGPRLISGNTIYF